This T cell receptor beta chain comes out of a study of cytomegalovirus exposure and HLA in healthy donors. For this clone: What it binds is unknown.

Not recorded for this donor was the CMV serostatus. After removal of 7 bases from V and 5 bases from J, the junction contained 9 bases not matched to a gene. The length of the CDR3 is 15 residues. Germline lookup yields CDR1 SNHLY and CDR2 FYNNEI. Study-wide results and limits: Later, TCR association rates were found to vary by HLA locus, highest for DRB1 and lowest for HLA-C.

The PCR made use of 60 Vbeta and 13 Jbeta primers. Here immunoSEQ multiplex PCR was the method, and the copy in TCRdb shows in-frame clones only, minus some. The sample has fewer than 200,000 clones; roughly 76% are singletons. Sequenced material: PBMCs. The chain is built from TRBV2 and TRBJ2-7; 12 bases match TRBD2. This receptor was obtained from a human donor in good health. For the CDR3, the DNA is TGTGCCAGCAATCCCCCTAGCGGGGGGGCCGACGAGCAGTACTTC. This sequence encodes CASNPPSGGADEQYF.